The clone carrying this T cell receptor (beta chain) has a single count. The protocol was immunoSEQ multiplex PCR, while the TCRdb copy is restricted to in-frame clones and leaves out a portion. The sample has fewer than 25,000 clones, more than 80% seen once. This sample was included in a study of T cell changes during pregnancy in multiple sclerosis. Source: CD4+ T cells from peripheral blood mononuclear cells, taken in the third trimester of pregnancy. The TCR comes from a female donor in good health, enrolled as a control in a pregnancy study.

The CDR3 DNA follows: TGTGCCAGCAGTTTAATACGAGGGAATCGTAACTATGGCTACACCTTC. It yields the protein CASSLIRGNRNYGYTF. The chain joins TRBV27 to TRBJ1-2; D unresolved. Germline values: CDR1 MNHEY, CDR2 SMNVEV (reference sequence). V was clipped by 2 bases and J by 1 base, with 14 bases between them. This CDR3 is 16 amino acids long.